This is a list of T cell receptor beta chains from one sample in a study of T cells in pancreatic ductal adenocarcinoma. Clones were read by immunoSEQ multiplex PCR, and TCRdb kept only the in-frame ones, dropping some. The sample carries about 100,000 clones, more than 90% recorded once. The specimen sequenced was PBMCs. These receptors were collected from a human donor with pancreatic ductal adenocarcinoma. Both conserved end residues are part of each CDR3.

>TRBJ2-2|TRBV4-1
CASSPRQGNTGELFF
>TRBJ2-7|TRBV5-6
CASSAAYEQYF
>TRBJ2-5|TRBV7-2
CASSSQGWDQETQYF
>TRBJ1-4|TRBV10-3
CAIRKRDTSNEKLFF
>TRBJ2-5|TRBV2
CASSSPGSPATQYF
>TRBJ2-7|TRBV9
CASSVGGGVYEQYF
>TRBJ2-5|TRBV29-1
CSVEDPGTGEDPEETQYF
>TRBJ2-5|TRBV5-1
CASSFAGVSGETQYF
>TRBJ2-3|TRBV13
CASSSHRTSGSADTQYF
>TRBJ2-3|TRBV5-4
CASSSARGSGRLSTDTQYF
>TRBJ1-2|TRBV7-3
CASSFSPPEVGGYTF
>TRBJ2-1|TRBV2
CASSVQGGEQFF
>TRBJ2-4|TRBV9
CASSAEVAGGPQYF
>TRBJ2-5|TRBV28
CASSLYGSTGTETQYF
>TRBJ2-5|TRBV29-1
CSFRGDRGRRETQYF
>TRBJ2-1|TRBV10-3
CAISEGPGGKFF
>TRBJ2-7|TRBV6-5
CASSSPSYEQYF
>TRBJ1-4|TRBV5-5
CASSPYVTRELFF
>TRBJ2-7|TRBV30
CAWSGRQAFTGEQYF
>TRBJ1-2|TRBV28
CASSESGLGYGYTF
>TRBJ2-7|TRBV19
CASSSDRSSYEQYF
>TRBJ2-3|TRBV7-3
CASSLSGSSDTQYF
>TRBJ2-6|TRBV7-5
CARRKHPGANVLTF
>TRBJ1-2|TRBV6-1
CASSEEGRDYGYTF
>TRBJ2-7|TRBV10-3
CAISESATSQGEQYF
>TRBJ1-4|TRBV28
CASSQQGGNEKLFF
>TRBJ2-2|TRBV21-1
CASSKAFVHRGGGELFF
>TRBJ2-5|TRBV4-2
CASGGGGRSQETQYF
>TRBJ2-1|TRBV7-9
CASSLTAEQFF
>TRBJ2-5|TRBV18
CASRGETQYF
>TRBJ2-3|TRBV7-9
CASSLGLASDTQYF
>TRBJ2-5|TRBV15
CATSRENSGQETQYF
>TRBJ2-7|TRBV6-5
CASRSTGSYEQYF
>TRBJ2-7|TRBV5-5
CASSPGSSYEQYF
>TRBJ2-3|TRBV7-3
CASSLNSGRSGDTQYF
>TRBJ2-7|TRBV21-1
CASSNPGTGNYEQYF
>TRBJ2-1|TRBV19
CASSPWTSGPPRDEQFF
>TRBJ2-7|TRBV5-1
CASSLGTVDYEQYF
>TRBJ2-3|TRBV11-2
CASSFSLIGTDTQYF
>TRBJ2-2|TRBV7-9
CAKWGQGKSNRSGTGELFF
>TRBJ2-4|TRBV12-5
CASGHPTGEGNIQYF
>TRBJ2-1|TRBV11-1
CASTRVSYNEQFF
>TRBJ2-5|TRBV10-3
CAISDGQGETQYF
>TRBJ2-1|TRBV6-1
CASSAVGLAGVNEQFF
>TRBJ2-2|TRBV10-2
CASGSTGELFF
>TRBJ2-3|TRBV7-9
CASSPGTGLAGTQYF
>TRBJ1-2|TRBV28
CASSLLANYGYTF
>TRBJ1-1|TRBV5-6
CASSLVQGAEAFF
>TRBJ1-4|TRBV6-5
CASSYTTGTNEKLFF
>TRBJ1-2|TRBV7-9
CASSLQEGAYGYTF
>TRBJ2-5|TRBV6-5
CASSSSRVGDQYF
>TRBJ2-2|TRBV27
CASSTRTGGAGMAGELFF
>TRBJ2-3|TRBV5-1
CASSLNSGLSTDTQYF
>TRBJ2-1|TRBV19
CASSIASGSYNEQFF
>TRBJ2-7|TRBV27
CASSLSSGIYEQYF
>TRBJ2-7|TRBV14
CASSGTGRSYEQYF
>TRBJ2-7|TRBV7-9
CASRGQGIDEQYF